Each of the 13 T cell receptor beta chains below was sequenced from the same sample in a study of T cell repertoires in cytomegalovirus infection. TCRdb ran MiXCR on the reads and lists one entry per CDR3 protein. The table shows 750,000 to 950,000 distinct CDR3 sequences, with 25% to 35% occurring only once. The antigens of these receptors remain unknown. Here the sequenced sample was cultured CD8+ T cells from PBMCs, taken from culture after CMV antigen stimulation. Receptor source: a human donor in good health (CMV status not recorded). Some clones in this sample may be carry-over from other donors' samples.

The chain uses TRBV5-5 and TRBJ2-1; 11 bases fit TRBD2. V shed 0 bases and J 7 bases; nucleotides not matched to a gene: 9. This CDR3 contains 17 residues. Germline loops: CDR1 SGHKS, CDR2 YYEKEE (reference sequence). This CDR3 is CASSLGLAGGPLNEQFF. DNA of the CDR3: TGTGCCAGCAGCTTGGGCTTAGCGGGGGGGCCTTTGAATGAGCAGTTCTTC.

This clonotype has just a few counts. The chain recombines TRBV15 with TRBJ2-7; D may be TRBD2 (5 bases). Germline V gene sequence: CDR1 LNHNV, CDR2 YYDKDF (reference sequence). Trimming cost V 5 bases and J 3 bases, with 14 bases left between them. This CDR3 region has 14 residues. In nucleotides, the CDR3 is TGTGCCACCAGCGCGGGCCCCAGTGACTACGAGCAGTACTTC. It is translated as CATSAGPSDYEQYF.

This clonotype was counted at least ten times. The chain carries TRBV28 and TRBJ2-5; D gene uncertain. Germline-derived CDR1 and CDR2 are MDHEN and SYDVKM. The CDR3 runs 14 residues. V lost 6 bases, J lost 0 bases, and 11 bases lay in between. CDR3 DNA sequence: TGTGCCAGCAGCCAGCTCACGAACCAAGAGACCCAGTACTTC. The encoded protein is CASSQLTNQETQYF.

This clonotype turned up a few times. The rearrangement joins TRBV11-2 to TRBJ2-2; 7 nucleotides align to TRBD1. Germline trimming cut 6 bases from V and 5 bases from J; bases unmatched to any gene: 12. The CDR3 covers 16 residues. Germline V gene lookup returns CDR1 SGHAT and CDR2 FQNNGV. In nucleotides, the CDR3 is TGTGCCAGCAGTTACGACAGGGTGGGTCTGACCGGGGAGCTGTTTTTT. It codes for CASSYDRVGLTGELFF.

The chain uses TRBV12-3 or TRBV12-4 and TRBJ2-5; TRBD2 matches 16 bases. V trimming: 9 bases; J trimming: 2 bases; junction bases outside the gene matches: 12. The CDR3 covers 18 residues. CDR3 region: CASGALGLAGGWQETQYF. The DNA of the CDR3 is TGTGCCAGTGGGGCCCTGGGACTAGCGGGGGGGTGGCAAGAGACCCAGTACTTC.

There are a few counts of this clonotype. The gene calls are TRBV24-1 and TRBJ2-1; 7 nucleotides line up with TRBD2. This CDR3 contains 16 residues. Germline CDR1 is KGHDR and CDR2 is SFDVKD. V lost 0 bases, J lost 4 bases, and 5 bases stayed unmatched. CDR3 sequence: CATSDLRQGLYNEQFF. The CDR3 DNA is TGTGCCACCAGTGATTTGCGGCAGGGACTATACAATGAGCAGTTCTTC.

The V call is TRBV27, the J call TRBJ2-4; 7 nucleotides match TRBD1. V lost 3 bases to trimming and J lost 3 bases; unmatched junction nucleotides: 17. The CDR3 is 19 amino acids. Germline CDR1 is MNHEY and CDR2 is SMNVEV (reference sequence). The CDR3 sequence is CASSFLEGASEVSKNIQYF. For the CDR3, the DNA is TGTGCCAGCAGTTTTCTCGAGGGGGCGTCGGAAGTGAGCAAAAACATTCAGTACTTC.

This chain links TRBV19 with TRBJ1-5; D not resolved. This CDR3 region has 15 residues. The V end lost 3 bases, the J end lost 0 bases, and 9 bases lay between the germline ends. Germline lookup yields CDR1 LNHDA and CDR2 SQIVND (reference sequence). For the CDR3, the DNA is TGTGCCAGTAGTATCTATGGAGATAGCAATCAGCCCCAGCATTTT. Its protein product is CASSIYGDSNQPQHF.

The V and J genes are TRBV19 and TRBJ1-2; D gene unclear. CDR3 size: 12 residues. The V end lost 8 bases, the J end lost 1 base, and 8 bases lay between the germline ends. CDR1 and CDR2 (germline): LNHDA, SQIVND (reference sequence). CDR3 sequence (DNA): TGTGCCAGTTTGGGCAGTAACTATGGCTACACCTTC. Its protein is CASLGSNYGYTF.

This clonotype has just a few counts. The chain employs TRBV7-6 and TRBJ1-2; D is ambiguous. The CDR3 is made up of 18 amino acids. The V gene lost 5 bases and the J gene lost 0 bases, with 22 bases spanning the gap. Germline values: CDR1 SGHVS, CDR2 FNYEAQ. The DNA for the CDR3 is TGTGCCAGCAGCCCTAGCGGAGAGGGTCGAACACCTAACTATGGCTACACCTTC. Its translation is CASSPSGEGRTPNYGYTF.

The rearrangement uses TRBV7-2 and TRBJ2-3; 9 nucleotides match TRBD1. V gave up 0 bases and J gave up 1 base; unmatched junction bases: 5. Germline V gene sequence: CDR1 SGHTA, CDR2 FQGNSA. CDR3 size: 17 residues. Here the CDR3 DNA reads TGTGCCAGCAGCTTAGCCGGACAGGGGCATCGCACAGATACGCAGTATTTT. Residues: CASSLAGQGHRTDTQYF.

This clonotype was recorded at least ten times. The chain carries TRBV7-6 and TRBJ2-3; possible D gene TRBD2, 6 bases. V lost 7 bases, J lost 1 base, and 15 bases lay in between. The CDR3 is 15 amino acids. Germline V gene sequence: CDR1 SGHVS, CDR2 FNYEAQ. CDR3 sequence (DNA): TGTGCCAGCAACGGAGGGTCCGACGGCACAGATACGCAGTATTTT. Amino acid sequence: CASNGGSDGTDTQYF.

This chain joins TRBV6-1 and TRBJ2-1; TRBD2 aligns across 12 bases. The CDR3 sequence is 18 residues long. CDR1 is MNHNS and CDR2 is SASEGT in the germline V gene. V was pared by 2 bases and J by 4 bases, with 9 bases of the junction left unmatched. CDR3 bases: TGTGCCAGCAGTGAATGGGCTAGCGGGGGGGCGGCATACAATGAGCAGTTCTTC. Its protein is CASSEWASGGAAYNEQFF.